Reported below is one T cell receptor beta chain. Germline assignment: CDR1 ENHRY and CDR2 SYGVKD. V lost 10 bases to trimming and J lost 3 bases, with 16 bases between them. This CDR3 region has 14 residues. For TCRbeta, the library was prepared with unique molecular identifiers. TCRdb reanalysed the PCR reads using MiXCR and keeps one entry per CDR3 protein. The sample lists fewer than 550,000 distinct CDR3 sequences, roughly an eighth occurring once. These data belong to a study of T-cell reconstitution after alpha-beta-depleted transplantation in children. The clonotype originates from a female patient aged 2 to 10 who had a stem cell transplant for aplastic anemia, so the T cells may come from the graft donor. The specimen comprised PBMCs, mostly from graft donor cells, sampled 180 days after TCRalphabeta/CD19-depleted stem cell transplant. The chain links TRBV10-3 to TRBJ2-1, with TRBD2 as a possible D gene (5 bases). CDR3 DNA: TGTGCCACGTTAGAGGGTTTTGTCTACAATGAGCAGTTCTTC. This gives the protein CATLEGFVYNEQFF.